A selection of T cell receptor beta chains follows, all from one sample in a study of T-cell memory formation after mild COVID-19. TCRdb passed the 5' RACE reads through MiXCR, listing each CDR3 protein once. There are 200,000 or so distinct CDR3 sequences in the sample; 9.5% to 10% occur only once, and roughly 4% lies in the top ten. The sequencing input was PBMCs or a T cell subset sorted from them (not recorded which). The receptors here all came from a man aged 18 to 30 who had mild COVID-19 (a few samples of this study predate the infection). Cell type and time point are not known. Each CDR3 is given with its conserved first and last residue. The D gene is left open where the match is weak. Clone size is shown for a subset of rows, as once, few, many or a class of expanded clone.

16,TRBD1,TRBJ2-1,few,TRBV24-1,CATSDTGQGVINEQFF,TGTGCCACCAGTGATACGGGACAGGGGGTAATCAATGAGCAGTTCTTC
16,TRBD2,TRBJ2-2,few,TRBV5-1,CASSFVAGVTNGELFF,TGCGCCAGCAGCTTCGTAGCGGGGGTCACCAACGGGGAGCTGTTTTTT
14,.,TRBJ2-3,.,TRBV27,CASSLEPRGDTQYF,TGTGCCAGCAGTTTAGAGCCCCGGGGAGATACGCAGTATTTT
13,.,TRBJ1-3,.,TRBV20-1,CSAPTGVGNTIYF,TGCAGTGCTCCTACGGGGGTTGGAAACACCATATATTTT
17,.,TRBJ1-2,many,TRBV7-8,CASSLAQRPTRTYGYTF,TGTGCCAGCAGCTTAGCCCAACGGCCCACAAGGACCTATGGCTACACCTTC
16,TRBD1,TRBJ1-2,many,TRBV4-2,CASSPSQGTANYGYTF,TGTGCCAGCAGCCCCTCCCAGGGGACAGCTAACTATGGCTACACCTTC
13,.,TRBJ1-3,many,TRBV29-1,CSVGQSSGNTIYF,TGCAGCGTCGGCCAGAGCTCTGGAAACACCATATATTTT
12,TRBD1,TRBJ2-3,.,TRBV2,CASGGQILAQYF,TGTGCCAGCGGGGGACAGATTTTGGCGCAGTATTTT
15,TRBD2,TRBJ2-3,many,TRBV5-1,CASSLSGGGTDTQYF,TGCGCCAGCAGCTTGAGCGGGGGCGGGACAGATACGCAGTATTTT
15,TRBD1,TRBJ2-3,few,TRBV24-1,CATSDLKDRGDTQYF,TGTGCCACCAGTGATTTGAAGGACAGGGGAGATACGCAGTATTTT
14,TRBD2,TRBJ2-1,few,TRBV5-1,CASSLAGGQNEQFF,TGCGCCAGCAGCTTAGCGGGGGGTCAGAATGAGCAGTTCTTC